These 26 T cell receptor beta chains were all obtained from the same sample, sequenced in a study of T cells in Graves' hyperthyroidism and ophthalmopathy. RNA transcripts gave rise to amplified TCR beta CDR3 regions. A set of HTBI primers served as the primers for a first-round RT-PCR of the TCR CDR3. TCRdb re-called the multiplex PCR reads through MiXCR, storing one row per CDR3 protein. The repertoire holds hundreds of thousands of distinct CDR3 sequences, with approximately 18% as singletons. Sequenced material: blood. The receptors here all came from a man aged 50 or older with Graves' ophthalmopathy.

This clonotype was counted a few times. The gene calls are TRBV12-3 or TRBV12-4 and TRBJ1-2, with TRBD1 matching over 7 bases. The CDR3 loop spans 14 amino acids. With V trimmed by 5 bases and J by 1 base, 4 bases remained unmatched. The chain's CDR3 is CASSNRGGNYGYTF. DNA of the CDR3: TGTGCCAGCAGTAACAGGGGAGGTAACTATGGCTACACCTTC.

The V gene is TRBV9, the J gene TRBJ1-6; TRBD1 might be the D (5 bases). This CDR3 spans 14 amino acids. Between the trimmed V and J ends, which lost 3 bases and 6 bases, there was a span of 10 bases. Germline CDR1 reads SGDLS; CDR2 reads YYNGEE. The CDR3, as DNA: TGTGCCAGCAGCGCCACAGGCTCTAATTCACCCCTCCACTTT. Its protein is CASSATGSNSPLHF.

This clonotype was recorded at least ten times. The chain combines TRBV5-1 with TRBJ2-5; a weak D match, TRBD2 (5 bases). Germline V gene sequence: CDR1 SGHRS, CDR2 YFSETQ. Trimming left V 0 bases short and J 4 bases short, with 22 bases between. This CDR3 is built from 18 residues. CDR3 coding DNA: TGCGCCAGCAGCTTGGCCCTAGGAGGATTGCCTTCGACAGAGACCCAGTACTTC. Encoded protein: CASSLALGGLPSTETQYF.

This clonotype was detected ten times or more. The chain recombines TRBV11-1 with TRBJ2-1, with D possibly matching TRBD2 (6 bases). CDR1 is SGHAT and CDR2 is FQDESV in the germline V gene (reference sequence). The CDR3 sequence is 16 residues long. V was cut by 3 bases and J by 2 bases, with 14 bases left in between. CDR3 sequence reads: CASSFFVGRAYNEQFF. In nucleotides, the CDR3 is TGTGCCAGCAGCTTCTTTGTCGGGAGAGCCTACAATGAGCAGTTCTTC.

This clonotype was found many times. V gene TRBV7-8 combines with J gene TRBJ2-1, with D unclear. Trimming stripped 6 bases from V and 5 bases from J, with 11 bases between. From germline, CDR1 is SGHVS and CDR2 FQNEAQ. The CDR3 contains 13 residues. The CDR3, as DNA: TGTGCCAGCAGTTTTAGATCGGACAATGAGCAGTTCTTC. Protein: CASSFRSDNEQFF.

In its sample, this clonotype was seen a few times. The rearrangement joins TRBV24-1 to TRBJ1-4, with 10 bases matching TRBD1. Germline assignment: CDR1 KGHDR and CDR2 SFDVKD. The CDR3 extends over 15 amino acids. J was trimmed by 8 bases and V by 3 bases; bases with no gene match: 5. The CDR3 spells CATSDHGTGEEKLFF. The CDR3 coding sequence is TGTGCCACCAGTGATCACGGGACAGGGGAAGAAAAACTGTTTTTT.

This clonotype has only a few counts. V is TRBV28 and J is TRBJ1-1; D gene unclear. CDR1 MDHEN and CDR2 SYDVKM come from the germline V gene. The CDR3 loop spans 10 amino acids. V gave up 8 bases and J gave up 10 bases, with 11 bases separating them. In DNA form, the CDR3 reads TGTGCCAGCGGACTGTTCGGAGCTTTCTTT. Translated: CASGLFGAFF.

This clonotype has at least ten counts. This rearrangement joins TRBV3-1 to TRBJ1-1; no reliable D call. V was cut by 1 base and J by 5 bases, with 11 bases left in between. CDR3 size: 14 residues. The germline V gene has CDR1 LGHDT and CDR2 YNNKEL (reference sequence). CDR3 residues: CASSQGLLGTEAFF. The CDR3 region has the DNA TGTGCCAGCAGCCAAGGACTGTTGGGGACTGAAGCTTTCTTT.

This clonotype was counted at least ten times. CDR3 residues: CASSLTSVYNEQFF. The DNA for the CDR3 is TGTGCCAGCAGCTTAACGTCGGTTTACAATGAGCAGTTCTTC. This chain joins TRBV7-3 and TRBJ2-1; D is uncertain. V was pared by 0 bases and J by 4 bases, with 7 bases between. Germline V gene data show CDR1 as SGHTA and CDR2 as FQGTGA. This CDR3 region has 14 residues.

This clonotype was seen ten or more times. The CDR3 sequence is CASSLTGATDTQYF. In DNA form, the CDR3 reads TGTGCCAGCAGTCTCACAGGTGCCACAGATACGCAGTATTTT. V is TRBV28 and J is TRBJ2-3, with D perhaps matching TRBD1 (5 bases). The CDR3 loop spans 14 amino acids. Trimming took 5 bases from V and 2 from J, leaving 11 bases between them. Germline V gene lookup returns CDR1 MDHEN and CDR2 SYDVKM.

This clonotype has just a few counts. The CDR3 nucleotides read TGTGCCATCAGTGATCTGGGAAGCTACGAGCAGTACTTC. Protein product: CAISDLGSYEQYF. V gene TRBV10-3 combines with J gene TRBJ2-7; D call uncertain. Germline loops: CDR1 ENHRY, CDR2 SYGVKD. The length of the CDR3 is 13 residues. Trimming removed 3 bases from V and 3 bases from J, with 9 bases in between.

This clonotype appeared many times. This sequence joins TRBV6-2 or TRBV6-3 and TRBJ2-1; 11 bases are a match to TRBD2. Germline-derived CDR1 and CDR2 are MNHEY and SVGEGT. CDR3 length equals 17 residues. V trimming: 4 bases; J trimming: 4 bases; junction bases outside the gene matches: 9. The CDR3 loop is CASSSRLAGPLYNEQFF. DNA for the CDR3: TGTGCCAGCAGTTCAAGACTAGCGGGACCCCTATACAATGAGCAGTTCTTC.

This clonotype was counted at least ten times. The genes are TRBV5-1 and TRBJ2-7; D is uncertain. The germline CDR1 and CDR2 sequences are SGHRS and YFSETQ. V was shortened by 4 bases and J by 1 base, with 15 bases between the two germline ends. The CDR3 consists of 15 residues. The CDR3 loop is CASSPIADTSYEQYF. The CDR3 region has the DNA TGCGCCAGCAGCCCTATAGCAGATACTTCCTACGAGCAGTACTTC.

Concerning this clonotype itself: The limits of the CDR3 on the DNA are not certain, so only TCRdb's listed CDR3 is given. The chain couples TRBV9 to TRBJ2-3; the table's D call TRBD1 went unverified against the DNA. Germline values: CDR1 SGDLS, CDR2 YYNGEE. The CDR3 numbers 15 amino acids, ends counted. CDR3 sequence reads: CASSVGGGSTDTLYF.

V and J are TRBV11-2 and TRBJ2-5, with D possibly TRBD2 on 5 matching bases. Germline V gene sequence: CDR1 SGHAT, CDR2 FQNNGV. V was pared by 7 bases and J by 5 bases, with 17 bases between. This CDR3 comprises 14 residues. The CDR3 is CASTTSVQRETQYF. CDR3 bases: TGTGCCAGCACCACATCCGTCCAGCGGGAGACCCAGTACTTC.

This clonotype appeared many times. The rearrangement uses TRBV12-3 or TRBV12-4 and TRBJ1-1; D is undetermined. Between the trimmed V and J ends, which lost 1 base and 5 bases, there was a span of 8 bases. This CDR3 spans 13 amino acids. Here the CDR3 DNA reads TGTGCCAGCAGTTTAGTTGGTACGACTGAAGCTTTCTTT. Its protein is CASSLVGTTEAFF.

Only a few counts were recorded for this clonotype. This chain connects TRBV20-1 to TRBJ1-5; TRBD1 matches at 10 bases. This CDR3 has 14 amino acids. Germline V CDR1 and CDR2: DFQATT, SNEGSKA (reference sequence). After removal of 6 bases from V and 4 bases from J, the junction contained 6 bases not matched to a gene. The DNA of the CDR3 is TGCAGTGCCTACGGGACAGGGGTAAATCAGCCCCAGCATTTT. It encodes CSAYGTGVNQPQHF.

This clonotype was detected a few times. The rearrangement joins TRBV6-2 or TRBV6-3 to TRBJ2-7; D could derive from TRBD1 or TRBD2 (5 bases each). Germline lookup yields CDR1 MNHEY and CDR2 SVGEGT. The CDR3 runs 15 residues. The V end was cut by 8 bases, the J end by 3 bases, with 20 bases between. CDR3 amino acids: CASRGPSKGDYEQYF. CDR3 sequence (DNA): TGTGCCAGCCGGGGCCCATCTAAAGGGGACTACGAGCAGTACTTC.

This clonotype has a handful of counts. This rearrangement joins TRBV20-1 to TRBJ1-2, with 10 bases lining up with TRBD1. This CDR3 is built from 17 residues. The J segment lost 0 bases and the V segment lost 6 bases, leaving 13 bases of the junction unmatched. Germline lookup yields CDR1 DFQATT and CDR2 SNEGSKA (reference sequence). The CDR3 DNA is TGCAGTGCCGAGTACCGGGACAGGGGCAATTCTAACTATGGCTACACCTTC. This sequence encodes CSAEYRDRGNSNYGYTF.

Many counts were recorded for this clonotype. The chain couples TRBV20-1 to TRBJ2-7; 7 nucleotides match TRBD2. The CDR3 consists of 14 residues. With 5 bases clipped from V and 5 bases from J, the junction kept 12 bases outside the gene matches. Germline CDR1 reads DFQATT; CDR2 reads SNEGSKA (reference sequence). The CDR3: CSAGTIAVSNEQYF. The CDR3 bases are TGCAGTGCTGGGACTATTGCGGTGTCAAACGAGCAGTACTTC.

The CDR3 DNA follows: TGTGCCAGCAGCCAAGTCCGGGGGCGCAGCTCTTTTATCGGGGAGCTGTTTTTT. Its translation: CASSQVRGRSSFIGELFF. V is TRBV3-1 and J is TRBJ2-2; D possibly matches TRBD1 or TRBD2 (6 bases each). The CDR3 is 18 amino acids. V lost 1 base and J lost 7, with 22 bases in between. Per germline, CDR1 LGHDT and CDR2 YNNKEL (reference sequence).

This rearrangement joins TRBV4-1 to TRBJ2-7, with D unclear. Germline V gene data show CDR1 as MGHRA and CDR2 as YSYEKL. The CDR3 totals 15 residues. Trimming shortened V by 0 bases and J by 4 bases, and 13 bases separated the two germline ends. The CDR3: CASSQEGAAVYEQYF. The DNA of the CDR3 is TGCGCCAGCAGCCAAGAGGGTGCAGCTGTATACGAGCAGTACTTC.

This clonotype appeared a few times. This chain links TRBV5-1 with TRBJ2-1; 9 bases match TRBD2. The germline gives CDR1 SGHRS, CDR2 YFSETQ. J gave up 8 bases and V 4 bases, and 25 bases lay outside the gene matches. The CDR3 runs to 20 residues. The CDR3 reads CASSRTSPAAGGPGVDEQFF. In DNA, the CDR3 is TGCGCCAGCAGCCGCACCTCGCCTGCGGCGGGAGGGCCGGGGGTCGATGAGCAGTTCTTC.

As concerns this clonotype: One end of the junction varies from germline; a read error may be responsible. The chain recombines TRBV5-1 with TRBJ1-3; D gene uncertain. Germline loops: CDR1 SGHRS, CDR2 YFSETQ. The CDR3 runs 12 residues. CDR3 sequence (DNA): TGCGCCAGCAGCTTGCCCGGAAACACCACATATTTT. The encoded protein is CASSLPGNTTYF.

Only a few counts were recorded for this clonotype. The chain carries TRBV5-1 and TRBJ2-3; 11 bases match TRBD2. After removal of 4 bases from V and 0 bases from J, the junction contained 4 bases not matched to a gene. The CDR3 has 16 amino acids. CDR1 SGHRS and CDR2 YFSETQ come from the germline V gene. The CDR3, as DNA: TGCGCCAGCAGCCCTGGACTAGCGGGTAGCACAGATACGCAGTATTTT. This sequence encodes CASSPGLAGSTDTQYF.

DNA for the CDR3: TGTGCCAGCAGCTCCCACGGGGGGTCCACTGAAGCTTTCTTT. This encodes CASSSHGGSTEAFF. The chain carries TRBV7-9 and TRBJ1-1; perhaps TRBD1 as D (5 bases). This CDR3 region has 14 residues. Germline V gene lookup returns CDR1 SEHNR and CDR2 FQNEAQ (reference sequence). With 4 bases removed from V and 4 bases from J, the gap between germline ends came to 13 bases.